These 23 T cell receptor beta chains were all obtained from the same sample, sequenced in a study of T cell responses to AZD1222 COVID-19 vaccine. Generated by immunoSEQ multiplex PCR, the TCRdb table keeps only in-frame clones and is missing some. This table holds approximately 180,000 clones, 92% found once. The sample in question was peripheral blood, obtained on day 0 of AZD1222 vaccination. The receptors shown here come from an adult in good health.

To note about this clone: Other DNA sequences in the same sample also yield this CDR3. This chain's CDR3 is CATSRDSNYGYTF. CDR3 DNA: TGTGCCACCAGCAGGGACTCTAACTATGGCTACACCTTC. This rearrangement joins TRBV24-1 to TRBJ1-2; the D gene is possibly TRBD1 (5 bases). This CDR3 has 13 amino acids. Germline V gene sequence: CDR1 KGHDR, CDR2 SFDVKD. Trimming removed 7 bases at V and 0 bases at J, with 8 bases between.

The chain joins TRBV28 to TRBJ1-1; maybe TRBD1 (6 bases). CDR3 length: 17 residues. The germline gives CDR1 MDHEN, CDR2 SYDVKM. Between the trimmed V and J ends, which lost 3 bases and 3 bases, there was a span of 20 bases. This CDR3 reads CASSFPTRGLRDTEAFF. CDR3 coding DNA: TGTGCCAGCAGTTTCCCTACCAGGGGATTGCGGGACACTGAAGCTTTCTTT.

The gene calls are TRBV19 and TRBJ1-2; 8 nucleotides align to TRBD1. There are 12 residues in the CDR3. Per the germline V gene, CDR1 is LNHDA and CDR2 is SQIVND (reference sequence). The ends lost 10 bases at V and 6 bases at J; junction bases unmatched: 7. Here the CDR3 reads CAITTGVDGYTF. DNA of the CDR3: TGTGCCATTACGACAGGGGTGGATGGCTACACCTTC.

The genes are TRBV2 and TRBJ2-1, with D tentatively TRBD1 or TRBD2 (5 bases each). The V gene lost 6 bases and the J gene lost 0 bases, with 15 bases spanning the gap. Germline loops: CDR1 SNHLY, CDR2 FYNNEI. CDR3 length: 16 residues. The CDR3 region has the DNA TGTGCCAGCAGGAGCGGCGCAGGGAGCTCCTACAATGAGCAGTTCTTC. Translation: CASRSGAGSSYNEQFF.

The chain employs TRBV7-8 and TRBJ2-7, with 11 bases fitting TRBD2. V dropped 3 bases and J dropped 0; count of bases not matched to a gene: 4. The CDR3 consists of 16 residues. CDR1 SGHVS and CDR2 FQNEAQ come from the germline V gene. The CDR3 DNA follows: TGTGCCAGCAGCTTCCGACTAGCGGGGAGCTCCTACGAGCAGTACGTC. Translation gives CASSFRLAGSSYEQYV.

The chain combines TRBV5-3 with TRBJ2-3, with 16 bases fitting TRBD2. TRBV5-3 belongs to the ORF category, with a function that is uncertain. The trim removed 3 bases at V and 5 bases at J, leaving 24 bases unmatched. The CDR3 covers 23 residues. The CDR3 bases are TGTGCCAGAAGCTACGACCCCGTTACCGGGACTAGCGGGGGGGCCCTGGGCGGAGATACGCAGTATTTT. Translation gives CARSYDPVTGTSGGALGGDTQYF.

This chain links TRBV14 with TRBJ1-2; no definite D call. The length of the CDR3 is 12 residues. Germline V gene sequence: CDR1 SGHDN, CDR2 FVKESK. With 4 bases removed from V and 8 bases from J, the gap between germline ends came to 11 bases. The CDR3 DNA reads TGTGCCAGCAGCCGACTGACGGAAGGCTACACCTTC. It is translated as CASSRLTEGYTF. Complete variable domain (other parts from reference TRBV14 and TRBJ1-2): EAGVTQFPSHSVIEKGQTVTLRCDPISGHDNLYWYRRVMGKEIKFLLHFVKESKQDESGMPNNRFLAERTGGTYSTLKVQPAELEDSGVYFCASSRLTEGYTFGSGTRLTVV.

The chain is built from TRBV7-2 and TRBJ2-2; TRBD1 matches 7 bases. CDR1 SGHTA and CDR2 FQGNSA come from the germline V gene. This CDR3 spans 14 amino acids. V lost 5 bases, J lost 4 bases, and 4 bases stayed unmatched. In nucleotides, the CDR3 is TGTGCCAGCAGCCCTGACAGGGTCACCGGGGAGCTGTTTTTT. Its translation: CASSPDRVTGELFF. Full variable domain (outside the CDR3, taken from reference TRBV7-2 and TRBJ2-2): GAGVSQSPSNKVTEKGKDVELRCDPISGHTALYWYRQSLGQGLEFLIYFQGNSAPDKSGLPSDRFSAERTGGSVSTLTIQRTQQEDSAVYLCASSPDRVTGELFFGEGSRLTVL.

J is TRBJ2-7 and V is TRBV30; unclear D gene. V was shortened by 0 bases and J by 6 bases, with 12 bases between the two germline ends. The CDR3 extends over 13 amino acids. The germline V gene encodes CDR1 GTSNPN and CDR2 SVGIG (reference sequence). CDR3 loop: CAWSVRVVGEQYF. In DNA form, the CDR3 reads TGTGCCTGGAGTGTACGGGTGGTCGGCGAGCAGTACTTC.

This clone was seen just once. The chain uses TRBV7-2 and TRBJ2-5, with 7 bases lining up with TRBD1. Trimming cost V 5 bases and J 4 bases; bases outside gene matches: 4. This CDR3 has 13 residues. Germline-derived CDR1 and CDR2 are SGHTA and FQGNSA. The chain's CDR3 is CASSRQGRETQYF. The CDR3 DNA is TGTGCCAGCAGCCGACAGGGCCGAGAGACCCAGTACTTC. Full variable domain (outside the CDR3, taken from reference TRBV7-2 and TRBJ2-5): GAGVSQSPSNKVTEKGKDVELRCDPISGHTALYWYRQSLGQGLEFLIYFQGNSAPDKSGLPSDRFSAERTGGSVSTLTIQRTQQEDSAVYLCASSRQGRETQYFGPGTRLLVL.

The chain has TRBV6-1 and TRBJ2-7; TRBD2 matches 8 bases. Trimming at V came to 4 bases and at J to 4 bases, leaving 15 bases not matched to a gene. Germline CDR1 reads MNHNS; CDR2 reads SASEGT. This CDR3 has 17 amino acids. CDR3 sequence: CASSGSLGRGASYEQYV. The DNA of the CDR3 is TGTGCCAGCAGTGGGAGCCTTGGGCGGGGGGCCTCATACGAGCAGTACGTC.

The rearrangement links TRBV11-2 to TRBJ1-1; D call uncertain. Germline assignment: CDR1 SGHAT and CDR2 FQNNGV. This CDR3 spans 12 amino acids. Trimming cost V 8 bases and J 4 bases, with 11 bases left between them. For the CDR3, the DNA is TGTGCCAGCTCCACGACGGGCACTGAAGCTTTCTTT. Translating it yields CASSTTGTEAFF.

This clone came up a few times. The chain couples TRBV5-5 to TRBJ2-7; D might be TRBD1 or TRBD2, each matching 5 bases. V lost 9 bases to trimming and J lost 0 bases, with 16 bases between them. This CDR3 is 14 amino acids long. The germline CDR1 and CDR2 sequences are SGHKS and YYEKEE (reference sequence). The DNA of the CDR3 is TGTGCCACCAGAATAGAGGGGAGCTCCTACGAGCAGTACTTC. Its translation: CATRIEGSSYEQYF.

The chain combines TRBV7-2 with TRBJ2-7, with D uncertain. Germline V gives CDR1 SGHTA, CDR2 FQGNSA. The germline V and J ends were trimmed by 5 bases and 4 bases, with 21 bases remaining between them. CDR3 size: 16 residues. The CDR3, as DNA: TGTGCCAGCAGCCTCGCGACGCAGGAGAGCCAGTACGAGCAGTACTTC. It specifies CASSLATQESQYEQYF.

This clone was found once. The chain recombines TRBV5-4 with TRBJ1-6, with TRBD1 matching over 10 bases. V dropped 4 bases and J dropped 8; count of bases not matched to a gene: 6. CDR1 and CDR2 from the germline V gene are SGHNT and YYREEE (reference sequence). This CDR3 spans 15 amino acids. The CDR3 spells CASSRTGTGDSPLHF. In DNA, the CDR3 is TGTGCCAGCAGCCGAACCGGGACAGGGGATTCACCCCTCCACTTT.

As DNA, the CDR3 is TGTGCCAGCAGCCCGGTGGCTAACTATGGCTACACCTTC. This gives the protein CASSPVANYGYTF. The rearrangement joins TRBV5-6 to TRBJ1-2; D gene unclear. The CDR3 length is 13 residues. Trimming cost V 4 bases and J 0 bases, with 7 bases left between them. Germline CDR1 and CDR2: SGHDT and YYEEEE.

J is TRBJ1-2 and V is TRBV29-1; D is unresolved. The V end lost 6 bases, the J end lost 4 bases, and 18 bases lay between the germline ends. Germline CDR1 SQVTM, CDR2 ANQGSEA. The CDR3 runs to 14 residues. The CDR3 is CSVVKGSPGYGYTF. CDR3 nucleotide sequence: TGCAGCGTGGTTAAAGGTTCCCCGGGCTATGGCTACACCTTC.

The V and J genes are TRBV5-1 and TRBJ2-5; 13 bases fit TRBD2. The CDR3 sequence is 15 residues long. V lost 4 bases, J lost 2 bases, and 2 bases stayed unmatched. Germline CDR1 is SGHRS and CDR2 is YFSETQ. CDR3 in amino acids: CASSGTSGVQETQYF. The DNA for the CDR3 is TGCGCCAGCAGCGGGACTAGCGGGGTTCAAGAGACCCAGTACTTC.

The chain uses TRBV5-5 and TRBJ1-1; D gene ambiguous. The CDR3 extends over 12 amino acids. Germline CDR1 reads SGHKS; CDR2 reads YYEKEE (reference sequence). V lost 4 bases and J lost 5, with 9 bases in between. The chain's CDR3 is CASSPGGTEAFF. The CDR3 DNA sequence: TGTGCCAGCAGCCCGGGTGGGACTGAAGCTTTCTTT.

The chain joins TRBV21-1 to TRBJ1-2. TRBV21-1 is an annotated pseudogene. The CDR3 has 15 residues. DNA for the CDR3: TGTGCCAGCAGCAAAGCAACAGAGGGAAACTATGGCTACACCTTC. It specifies CASSKATEGNYGYTF.

This clone was recorded only once. The rearrangement uses TRBV5-4 and TRBJ1-1; 8 nucleotides line up with TRBD1. CDR3 length: 16 amino acids. J gave up 1 base and V 4 bases, and 9 bases lay outside the gene matches. CDR1 is SGHNT, CDR2 YYREEE, per germline (reference sequence). CDR3 residues: CASSLDRGLGNTEAFF. The CDR3 nucleotides read TGTGCCAGCAGCCTTGACAGGGGTTTAGGGAACACTGAAGCTTTCTTT.

V and J are TRBV18 and TRBJ2-5; no firm D call. Trimming removed 4 bases at V and 2 bases at J, with 5 bases between. Germline CDR1 is KGHSH and CDR2 is LQKENI. This CDR3 spans 12 amino acids. CDR3 nucleotide sequence: TGTGCCAGCTCACAGAAACAAGAGACCCAGTACTTC. Amino acid sequence: CASSQKQETQYF.

The J gene is TRBJ1-1, the V gene TRBV9; D is ambiguous. This CDR3 contains 14 residues. Trimming stripped 1 base from V and 0 bases from J, with 7 bases between. From germline, CDR1 is SGDLS and CDR2 YYNGEE. CDR3 amino acids: CASSVLGMNTEAFF. The CDR3 coding sequence is TGTGCCAGCAGCGTACTAGGGATGAACACTGAAGCTTTCTTT.